This TCR beta chain was identified during a study of response to subunit inactivated influenza vaccine. Points from the study as a whole: The authors put forward the suggestion that each seasonal influenza vaccination may bring in only a limited number of new T cells.

As for this clonotype: Its antigen is undetermined.

MiXCR, run by TCRdb on the RT-PCR reads, gives a single entry per CDR3 protein. The sample has 610,000 or so distinct CDR3 sequences; around 13% are singletons. The trim removed 0 bases at V and 6 bases at J, leaving 8 bases unmatched. The CDR3 totals 15 residues. CDR1 SGHRS and CDR2 YFSETQ come from the germline V gene. The source was PBMCs from blood, collected about 12 days after vaccination. The V call is TRBV5-1, the J call TRBJ2-7; 8 positions agree with TRBD1. The TCR comes from a man in his forties or fifties who received an inactivated influenza vaccine. CDR3 in DNA: TGCGCCAGCAGCTTGGATACAGGGGGTAAGGTCGAGCAGTACTTC. Encoded protein: CASSLDTGGKVEQYF.